These 31 T cell receptor beta chains were all obtained from the same sample, sequenced in a study of technical replicates of blood from a handful of donors. The protocol was immunoSEQ multiplex PCR, while the TCRdb copy is restricted to in-frame clones and leaves out a portion. The data show about 70,000 clones, with 80% to 95% seen just once and 0.4% to 0.5% held by the top ten. Sequenced material: T cells isolated from PBMCs. These receptors all come from a human donor in good health.

This chain links TRBV10-2 with TRBJ2-5; 8 bases fit TRBD2. Unmatched junction bases numbered 10, after V lost 5 bases and J lost 2 bases. Per germline, CDR1 WSHSY and CDR2 SAAADI. The CDR3 is made up of 16 amino acids. The CDR3 bases are TGCGCCAGCAGTAGTCCATGGACTAGCCCGCAAGAGACCCAGTACTTC. Translating gives CASSSPWTSPQETQYF.

The V call is TRBV10-3, the J call TRBJ2-7; D may correspond to TRBD1 or TRBD2 (6 bases each). Trimming stripped 4 bases from V and 4 bases from J, with 20 bases between. Germline-derived CDR1 and CDR2 are ENHRY and SYGVKD. This CDR3 is built from 16 residues. The CDR3 is CAISVSSVGALYEQYF. CDR3 DNA: TGTGCCATCAGTGTGTCTAGCGTGGGGGCCCTATACGAGCAGTACTTC.

The V and J genes are TRBV2 and TRBJ1-5; no clear D. V lost 5 bases and J lost 0, with 8 bases in between. Germline V gives CDR1 SNHLY, CDR2 FYNNEI. The CDR3 has 14 residues. The CDR3 nucleotides read TGTGCCAGCAGTCCCAGTTATAGCAATCAGCCCCAGCATTTT. Its protein product is CASSPSYSNQPQHF.

The chain has TRBV6-5 and TRBJ1-4; TRBD1 is a possible D gene (6 bases). The CDR3 loop spans 13 amino acids. Per germline, CDR1 MNHEY and CDR2 SVGAGI. Trimming removed 6 bases at V and 5 bases at J, with 10 bases between. CDR3 residues: CASSRGPNEKLFF. DNA of the CDR3: TGTGCCAGCAGCAGGGGACCCAATGAAAAACTGTTTTTT.

This chain links TRBV6-5 with TRBJ2-7; 9 bases match TRBD1. V dropped 2 bases and J dropped 2; count of bases not matched to a gene: 4. Germline CDR1 MNHEY, CDR2 SVGAGI. The length of the CDR3 is 15 residues. In nucleotides, the CDR3 is TGTGCCAGCAGTTACGGTCGGGACAGGGCCTACGAGCAGTACTTC. As protein: CASSYGRDRAYEQYF.

V gene TRBV7-9 combines with J gene TRBJ1-1; D may be TRBD1 (5 bases). CDR1 and CDR2 (germline): SEHNR, FQNEAQ (reference sequence). Trimming left V 6 bases short and J 5 bases short, with 19 bases between. CDR3 size: 15 residues. CDR3 region: CASRVGGAELTEAFF. CDR3 sequence (DNA): TGTGCCAGCAGGGTTGGAGGGGCGGAATTAACTGAAGCTTTCTTT.

The rearrangement joins TRBV28 to TRBJ2-7; 8 bases match TRBD2. This CDR3 spans 15 amino acids. V lost 2 bases, J lost 6 bases, and 9 bases stayed unmatched. Germline CDR1 is MDHEN and CDR2 is SYDVKM. The chain's CDR3 is CASSLIGLATPEQYF. The CDR3 coding sequence is TGTGCCAGCAGTTTAATCGGACTAGCAACCCCCGAGCAGTACTTC.

The CDR3 region is CASSYPREQVQFF. CDR3 nucleotide sequence: TGTGCCAGCAGTTATCCGCGGGAGCAGGTGCAGTTCTTC. The gene calls are TRBV28 and TRBJ2-1; TRBD2 matches at 7 bases. From germline, CDR1 is MDHEN and CDR2 SYDVKM. The CDR3 is 13 residues long. The J segment lost 12 bases and the V segment lost 4 bases, leaving 9 bases of the junction unmatched. Full variable domain (outside the CDR3, taken from reference TRBV28 and TRBJ2-1): DVKVTQSSRYLVKRTGEKVFLECVQDMDHENMFWYRQDPGLGLRLIYFSYDVKMKEKGDIPEGYSVSREKKERFSLILESASTNQTSMYLCASSYPREQVQFFGPGTRLTVL.

The V gene is TRBV30, the J gene TRBJ2-7; D gene ambiguous. This CDR3 is 12 amino acids long. Trimming shortened V by 0 bases and J by 0 bases, and 3 bases separated the two germline ends. Germline CDR1 GTSNPN, CDR2 SVGIG (reference sequence). This CDR3 is CAWSVRSYEQYF. The CDR3 DNA follows: TGTGCCTGGAGTGTGCGCTCCTACGAGCAGTACTTC.

The chain recombines TRBV29-1 with TRBJ2-5; 8 nucleotides match TRBD2. The CDR3 contains 15 residues. With V trimmed by 5 bases and J by 4 bases, 12 bases remained unmatched. Germline V lookup: CDR1 SQVTM, CDR2 ANQGSEA. CDR3 sequence: CSVSRVGSGAETQYF. The CDR3 nucleotides are TGCAGCGTTAGTCGCGTGGGTAGCGGGGCAGAGACCCAGTACTTC. Combining the CDR3 with reference TRBV29-1 and TRBJ2-5 gives the whole variable domain SAVISQKPSRDICQRGTSLTIQCQVDSQVTMMFWYRQQPGQSLTLIATANQGSEATYESGFVIDKFPISRPNLTFSTLTVSNMSPEDSSIYLCSVSRVGSGAETQYFGPGTRLLVL.

V usage is TRBV6-5 and J usage is TRBJ1-4; weak D call: TRBD1 (5 bases). This CDR3 region has 13 residues. Germline V lookup: CDR1 MNHEY, CDR2 SVGAGI. V lost 6 bases and J 3 bases, leaving 8 bases between the germline ends. The CDR3: CASRRDPNEKLFF. For the CDR3, the DNA is TGTGCCAGCAGGCGGGACCCTAATGAAAAACTGTTTTTT.

The chain employs TRBV2 and TRBJ2-2, with D perhaps matching TRBD1 (6 bases). V gave up 1 base and J gave up 1 base, with 7 bases separating them. The CDR3 spans 15 residues. The germline V gene has CDR1 SNHLY and CDR2 FYNNEI. The CDR3 region has the DNA TGTGCCAGCAGTGAAGAAGGGGGGAACACCGGGGAGCTGTTTTTT. It translates to CASSEEGGNTGELFF.

V usage is TRBV2 and J usage is TRBJ2-3; D is possibly TRBD2 (5 bases). Germline V gives CDR1 SNHLY, CDR2 FYNNEI. V dropped 1 base and J dropped 6 bases, with 14 bases sitting between them. CDR3 length equals 15 residues. CDR3 loop: CASSEGASRDDTQYF. The CDR3, as DNA: TGTGCCAGCAGTGAAGGGGCTAGCCGGGATGATACGCAGTATTTT.

The chain is built from TRBV2 and TRBJ2-3; weak D call: TRBD2 (6 bases). The CDR3 length is 14 residues. Trimming took 7 bases from V and 3 from J, leaving 14 bases between them. The germline V gene encodes CDR1 SNHLY and CDR2 FYNNEI. CDR3 nucleotides: TGTGCCAGCAACGGGGGTATTTCTACAGATACGCAGTATTTT. This gives the protein CASNGGISTDTQYF.

The V gene is TRBV7-3, the J gene TRBJ2-1; 7 bases agree with TRBD1. Germline V lookup: CDR1 SGHTA, CDR2 FQGTGA. V shed 2 bases and J 6 bases; nucleotides not matched to a gene: 1. The CDR3 is made up of 13 amino acids. The CDR3 DNA sequence: TGTGCCAGCAGCTTATCAGGGGGCAATGAGCAGTTCTTC. This sequence encodes CASSLSGGNEQFF. Based on the CDR3 plus reference TRBV7-3 and TRBJ2-1, the full variable domain is GAGVSQTPSNKVTEKGKYVELRCDPISGHTALYWYRQSLGQGPEFLIYFQGTGAADDSGLPNDRFFAVRPEGSVSTLKIQRTERGDSAVYLCASSLSGGNEQFFGPGTRLTVL.

The chain combines TRBV12-2 with TRBJ2-1; the table's D call, TRBD1, was not checked against the DNA. TRBV12-2 is a documented pseudogene. The CDR3 is 12 residues long. CDR3 sequence: CASRLSGDEQFF. In DNA form, the CDR3 reads TGTGCAAGTCGCTTATCAGGGGATGAGCAGTTCTTC.

The chain carries TRBV4-3 and TRBJ1-4; D ambiguous. The CDR3 covers 15 residues. Deletions cut 2 bases from V and 2 bases from J, with 9 bases between. Germline CDR1 LGHNA, CDR2 YSLEER. Here the CDR3 DNA reads TGCGCCAGCAGCCAATCACCCAGGACTAATGAAAAACTGTTTTTT. Protein product: CASSQSPRTNEKLFF.

The V and J genes are TRBV29-1 and TRBJ1-3, with TRBD1 matching 9 bases. V shed 6 bases and J 4 bases; nucleotides not matched to a gene: 4. Germline V lookup: CDR1 SQVTM, CDR2 ANQGSEA. The CDR3 is 13 residues long. DNA of the CDR3: TGCAGCGTCAGACAGGGGGGGGGAAACACCATATATTTT. Translating it yields CSVRQGGGNTIYF.

The chain joins TRBV11-3 to TRBJ1-5, with TRBD1 matching over 11 bases. CDR1 SGHNT and CDR2 YENEEA come from the germline V gene. V dropped 5 bases and J dropped 4; count of bases not matched to a gene: 4. There are 15 residues in the CDR3. The CDR3 DNA follows: TGTGCCAGCAGCCCAGGGACAGGGGGTAATCAGCCCCAGCATTTT. Translation: CASSPGTGGNQPQHF.

The chain links TRBV6-1 to TRBJ1-1; no reliable D call. Trimming left V 2 bases short and J 2 bases short, with 12 bases between. This CDR3 has 15 residues. Germline values: CDR1 MNHNS, CDR2 SASEGT. The CDR3 DNA reads TGTGCCAGCAGTGAACTCAGTATCAGTAACACTGAAGCTTTCTTT. This codes for CASSELSISNTEAFF.

A single count supports this clone. The V gene is TRBV11-1, the J gene TRBJ1-1, with D maybe TRBD1 (5 bases). Trimming pared 2 bases from V and 1 base from J, leaving 8 bases between. From germline, CDR1 is SGHAT and CDR2 FQDESV (reference sequence). The CDR3 runs 14 residues. CDR3: CASSLMTANTEAFF. CDR3 coding DNA: TGTGCCAGCAGCTTAATGACAGCGAACACTGAAGCTTTCTTT.

V is TRBV7-9 and J is TRBJ2-7; 7 bases align to TRBD1. The CDR3 sequence is 13 residues long. V gave up 5 bases and J gave up 3 bases; unmatched junction bases: 4. The germline gives CDR1 SEHNR, CDR2 FQNEAQ (reference sequence). DNA of the CDR3: TGTGCCAGCAGCGACAGGGAGATCTACGAGCAGTACTTC. This translates into CASSDREIYEQYF.

The chain couples TRBV29-1 to TRBJ2-3, with 10 bases matching TRBD2. This CDR3 is 15 amino acids long. Germline V gene lookup returns CDR1 SQVTM and CDR2 ANQGSEA. V lost 1 base to trimming and J lost 3 bases; unmatched junction nucleotides: 4. The CDR3 DNA is TGCAGCGTTGAAGGGACTAGCGGAAGGACAGATACGCAGTATTTT. This gives the protein CSVEGTSGRTDTQYF.

V gene TRBV29-1 combines with J gene TRBJ1-1; 7 positions match TRBD1. The CDR3 sequence is 14 residues long. Germline V gives CDR1 SQVTM, CDR2 ANQGSEA. V was pared by 7 bases and J by 1 base, with 9 bases of the junction left unmatched. CDR3 in DNA: TGCAGCGGGGGACAGCCCTTCGGGAACACTGAAGCTTTCTTT. Translated: CSGGQPFGNTEAFF.

The chain links TRBV12-1 to TRBJ2-7; TRBD1 is taken as the D call from the table, unchecked against the DNA. TRBV12-1 is marked as a pseudogene. This CDR3 is 14 amino acids long. The CDR3 protein is CASGRTGLSYEQYF. CDR3 DNA: TGTGCCAGCGGCCGGACAGGCCTATCCTACGAGCAGTACTTC.

This clone was counted a few times. The chain couples TRBV6-5 to TRBJ1-4; 7 bases fit TRBD1. CDR3 length: 14 residues. Germline lookup yields CDR1 MNHEY and CDR2 SVGAGI. After removal of 0 bases from V and 8 bases from J, the junction contained 3 bases not matched to a gene. CDR3 nucleotides: TGTGCCAGCAGTTACTCGAGGGGGCACGAAAAACTGTTTTTT. Residues: CASSYSRGHEKLFF.

The V gene is TRBV11-2, the J gene TRBJ2-1; 15 nucleotides match TRBD2. Per the germline V gene, CDR1 is SGHAT and CDR2 is FQNNGV. The junction had 2 bases not matched to a gene; V was cut back by 5 bases and J by 6 bases. CDR3 length equals 15 residues. This chain's CDR3 is CASSMGLAGGNEQFF. The CDR3 DNA follows: TGTGCCAGCAGCATGGGACTAGCGGGAGGCAATGAGCAGTTCTTC.

V usage is TRBV19 and J usage is TRBJ2-7, with D hard to call. Trimming left V 3 bases short and J 3 bases short, with 18 bases between. The CDR3 covers 16 residues. CDR1 and CDR2 from the germline V gene are LNHDA and SQIVND (reference sequence). CDR3 sequence (DNA): TGTGCCAGTAGTATCTTCCCCCGTGGTAGCAGCTACGAGCAGTACTTC. Protein product: CASSIFPRGSSYEQYF.

This chain uses TRBV10-3 with TRBJ2-7; perhaps TRBD2 as D (5 bases). The CDR3 runs to 14 residues. Deletions cut 2 bases from V and 0 bases from J, with 8 bases between. Germline V gives CDR1 ENHRY, CDR2 SYGVKD. The DNA of the CDR3 is TGTGCCATCAGTGAGGGACTCAACTCCTACGAGCAGTACTTC. Its translation: CAISEGLNSYEQYF.

This clone was counted once. The rearrangement uses TRBV27 and TRBJ2-7; TRBD1 aligns across 7 bases. The V segment lost 2 bases and the J segment 2 bases; nucleotides outside the gene matches: 9. Germline CDR1 reads MNHEY; CDR2 reads SMNVEV (reference sequence). CDR3 length equals 16 residues. CDR3 loop: CASSLRGGQAPYEQYF. CDR3 nucleotide sequence: TGTGCCAGCAGTTTACGGGGTGGACAGGCCCCCTACGAGCAGTACTTC.

The rearrangement links TRBV4-1 to TRBJ1-2, with D possibly matching TRBD1 (5 bases). Germline assignment: CDR1 MGHRA and CDR2 YSYEKL. Trimming stripped 2 bases from V and 3 bases from J, with 10 bases between. The CDR3 loop spans 14 amino acids. The CDR3 region is CASSQFTGDYGYTF. DNA of the CDR3: TGCGCCAGCAGCCAATTTACAGGAGACTATGGCTACACCTTC.